Below are 25 T cell receptor beta chains sequenced from a single sample in a study of T cells in women clearing cervical HPV infection. Data came from immunoSEQ multiplex PCR; TCRdb stores just in-frame clones and leaves some out. The listing records 30,000 to 35,000 clones. The specimen was blood buffy coat. These receptors originate from a woman aged 18 to 75 with a cervical HPV16 infection that either progressed to CIN3+ or cleared (not recorded which).

This chain's CDR3 is CASGLAGVRDYTF. CDR3 bases read: TGTGCCAGCGGACTAGCGGGAGTTCGGGAC. The chain links TRBV7-9 to TRBJ1-2; D remains unclear. The read ends 3 residues before the CDR3 terminus; that terminus is restored from the germline J gene. This CDR3 has 13 amino acids. The germline V gene has CDR1 SEHNR and CDR2 FQNEAQ (reference sequence). Combining the CDR3 with reference TRBV7-9 and TRBJ1-2 gives the whole variable domain DTGVSQNPRHKITKRGQNVTFRCDPISEHNRLYWYRQTLGQGPEFLTYFQNEAQLEKSRLLSDRFSAERPKGSFSTLEIQRTEQGDSAMYLCASGLAGVRDYTFGSGTRLTVV.

Notes on this clone: The read finishes 3 residues shy of the CDR3 end, and the germline J gene is used to complete it. The chain recombines TRBV7-2 with TRBJ2-1; D remains unclear. This CDR3 is 14 amino acids long. Trimming left V 3 bases short and J 4 bases short, with 10 bases between. CDR1 is SGHTA, CDR2 FQGNSA, per germline. The CDR3 reads CASSLSRHYNEQFF. The part of the CDR3 DNA that was read is TGTGCCAGCAGCTTGTCCAGACATTACAATGAG.

Of note for this clone: Sequencing ends 3 residues short of the CDR3 end; the germline J gene provides the rest. The chain couples TRBV7-9 to TRBJ1-5; D not certain. CDR1 is SEHNR, CDR2 FQNEAQ, per germline (reference sequence). V shed 1 base and J shed 5 bases, with 9 bases lying between them. The CDR3 length is 14 residues. The sequenced CDR3 bases are TGTGCCAGCAGCTTAGGCTCCGGGTATCAGCCC. Protein product: CASSLGSGYQP. The full CDR3 reads CASSLGSGYQPQHF.

As concerns this clone: The missing CDR3 end, 3 residues past where the read stops, is filled in from the germline J gene. This chain joins TRBV7-7 and TRBJ2-2; no firm D call. The CDR3 loop spans 14 amino acids. Trimming took 5 bases from V and 3 from J, leaving 10 bases between them. Per germline, CDR1 SSHAT and CDR2 FNYEAQ (reference sequence). CDR3: CASSPRWDTGELFF. CDR3 DNA (partial): TGTGCCAGCAGCCCCAGGTGGGACACCGGGGAG.

With regard to this clone: From the germline J gene comes the end of the CDR3, since the read stops 3 residues before it. The chain recombines TRBV19 with TRBJ2-1; 8 nucleotides align to TRBD2. J was trimmed by 9 bases and V by 2 bases; bases with no gene match: 12. The CDR3 runs 16 residues. In germline, CDR1 is LNHDA, CDR2 SQIVND (reference sequence). CDR3 protein: CASSISAGDLRPEQFF. CDR3 bases read: TGTGCCAGTAGTATATCAGCGGGAGATTTACGTCCTGAG.

With respect to this clone: The read stops 3 residues short of the end of the CDR3; the missing end is completed from the germline J gene. This chain connects TRBV19 to TRBJ1-6; a weak D match, TRBD1 (5 bases). Germline V gene sequence: CDR1 LNHDA, CDR2 SQIVND (reference sequence). The CDR3 has 15 amino acids. V shed 0 bases and J shed 9 bases, with 12 bases lying between them. The CDR3 here is CASSIEAGLGSPLHF. CDR3 DNA, as far as it was read: TGTGCCAGTAGTATAGAAGCAGGGTTGGGTTCACCC. The whole variable domain, filled in from reference TRBV19 and TRBJ1-6, reads DGGITQSPKYLFRKEGQNVTLSCEQNLNHDAMYWYRQDPGQGLRLIYYSQIVNDFQKGDIAEGYSVSREKKESFPLTVTSAQKNPTAFYLCASSIEAGLGSPLHFGNGTRLTVT.

Turning to this clone: With the read ending 3 residues before the CDR3 end, the germline J gene is used to fill in that end. The chain combines TRBV5-1 with TRBJ2-7; TRBD2 might be the D (7 bases). Trimming shortened V by 4 bases and J by 6 bases, and 17 bases separated the two germline ends. The CDR3 totals 14 residues. Germline CDR1 SGHRS, CDR2 YFSETQ. The part of the CDR3 DNA that was read is TGCGCCAGCAGCACACGAGGGGGGGGCGGCGAG. Its protein product is CASSTRGGGGE. The whole CDR3 reads CASSTRGGGGEQYF.

Notes on this clone: The CDR3 extends 3 residues past the end of the read, so its final part is completed from the germline J gene. The J gene is TRBJ1-2, the V gene TRBV30; no firm D call. Germline assignment: CDR1 GTSNPN and CDR2 SVGIG (reference sequence). The CDR3 extends over 13 amino acids. CDR3: CAWTRGLIYDYTF. The sequenced part of the CDR3 DNA is TGTGCCTGGACCCGCGGCTTGATCTACGAC.

As concerns this clone: The read terminates 3 residues before the CDR3 end, so the remaining end is supplied by the germline J gene. The chain couples TRBV20-1 to TRBJ1-1, with TRBD1 matching over 8 bases. V lost 4 bases and J lost 4; bases outside the gene matches: 14. The CDR3 extends over 16 amino acids. Germline loops: CDR1 DFQATT, CDR2 SNEGSKA (reference sequence). The covered CDR3 bases are TGCAGTGCTAAATTAAACAGGGGGGGAACCTTCACTGAA. This gives the protein CSAKLNRGGTFTE. The full CDR3 sequence reads CSAKLNRGGTFTEAFF.

A note on this clone: The sequence runs out 3 residues before the end of the CDR3; the remainder is reconstructed from the germline J gene. The chain is built from TRBV18 and TRBJ2-6, with D tentatively TRBD2 (6 bases). The CDR3 has 17 residues. CDR1 and CDR2 (germline): KGHSH, LQKENI. Trimming removed 2 bases at V and 0 bases at J, with 11 bases between. The chain's CDR3 is CASSPWAGSSGANVLTF. The sequenced CDR3 bases are TGTGCCAGCTCACCATGGGCGGGAAGCTCTGGGGCCAACGTC.

With regard to this clone: The missing CDR3 end, 3 residues past where the read stops, is filled in from the germline J gene. V is TRBV7-3 and J is TRBJ2-5, with D perhaps matching TRBD1 (6 bases). Deletions cut 5 bases from V and 5 bases from J, with 12 bases between. Germline CDR1 SGHTA, CDR2 FQGTGA. The CDR3 has 13 residues. CDR3: CASSPTGTETQYF. The covered CDR3 bases are TGTGCCAGCAGCCCAACAGGGACGGAGACC.

About this clone itself: Read sequence stops 3 residues before the CDR3 end, and the germline J gene provides the missing end. V is TRBV14 and J is TRBJ1-3; D ambiguous. Trimming took off 3 bases at V and 0 bases at J, with 3 bases between the two ends. The germline gives CDR1 SGHDN, CDR2 FVKESK. This CDR3 is 13 amino acids long. This CDR3 is CASSQYSGNTIYF. The CDR3 bases that were read are TGTGCCAGCAGCCAGTACTCTGGAAACACC.

About this clone: The CDR3 end falls 3 residues outside the read, so it is completed with the germline J gene. V and J are TRBV2 and TRBJ2-1, with a tentative D call TRBD1 (6 bases). This CDR3 spans 13 amino acids. Germline CDR1 and CDR2: SNHLY and FYNNEI. V shed 7 bases and J shed 5 bases, with 12 bases lying between them. The CDR3 sequence is CASNRATDNEQFF. Partial CDR3 DNA: TGTGCCAGCAACAGGGCCACCGACAATGAG.

A word on this clone: The DNA ends 3 residues before the CDR3 does, and the rest of the CDR3 is filled in from the germline J gene. The chain links TRBV10-2 to TRBJ2-7; TRBD1 might be the D (6 bases). The germline V gene encodes CDR1 WSHSY and CDR2 SAAADI. Between the trimmed V and J ends, which lost 2 bases and 4 bases, there was a span of 12 bases. This CDR3 has 14 amino acids. Here the CDR3 reads CASSEGRGGYEQYF. The CDR3 DNA, read in part, is TGCGCCAGCAGTGAGGGCCGAGGGGGATACGAG.

The sequenced CDR3 bases are TGTGCCAGCAGAGACGACAGCCAAGCCTCCTACGAG. Translated, it gives CASRDDSQASYE. The full CDR3 protein is CASRDDSQASYEQYF. The chain couples TRBV28 to TRBJ2-7; possibly TRBD1 for D (5 bases). The read finishes 3 residues shy of the CDR3 end, and the germline J gene is used to complete it. The CDR3 runs 15 residues. The ends were cut back, 6 bases at V and 0 bases at J, with 15 bases in the middle. Germline V gene sequence: CDR1 MDHEN, CDR2 SYDVKM. Supplemented by reference TRBV28 and TRBJ2-7, the full variable domain reads DVKVTQSSRYLVKRTGEKVFLECVQDMDHENMFWYRQDPGLGLRLIYFSYDVKMKEKGDIPEGYSVSREKKERFSLILESASTNQTSMYLCASRDDSQASYEQYFGPGTRLTVT.

On this clone: With the read ending 3 residues before the CDR3 end, the germline J gene is used to fill in that end. The chain carries TRBV19 and TRBJ1-2; 7 bases map to TRBD1. CDR3 size: 13 residues. Trimming removed 1 base from V and 4 bases from J; junction bases left unmatched: 0. Germline CDR1 and CDR2: LNHDA and SQIVND (reference sequence). The covered CDR3 bases are TGTGCCAGTAGTATAGCAGGGGGCTATGGC. Protein sequence: CASSIAGGYG. The whole CDR3 protein reads CASSIAGGYGYTF.

As regards this clone: Coverage ceases 3 residues before the CDR3 finishes, and the germline J gene fills in the end. The genes are TRBV6-1 and TRBJ1-1; D might be TRBD1 (6 bases). The V gene's germline CDR1 is MNHNS and CDR2 SASEGT. The CDR3 runs 12 residues. The CDR3 spells CASSETRGEAFF. The covered CDR3 bases are TGTGCCAGCAGTGAAACGAGGGGGGAA.

The CDR3 loop is CSARLQPYSTDTQYF. CDR3 bases read: TGCAGTGCTAGGTTACAGCCGTATAGCACAGATACG. The chain combines TRBV20-1 with TRBJ2-3; D ambiguous. The DNA ends 3 residues before the CDR3 does, and the rest of the CDR3 is filled in from the germline J gene. The CDR3 covers 15 residues. Per germline, CDR1 DFQATT and CDR2 SNEGSKA (reference sequence). V was pared by 3 bases and J by 0 bases, with 13 bases between.

CDR3 loop: CASSPQGNEQYF. The sequenced part of the CDR3 DNA is TGTGCCAGCAGTCCGCAGGGAAACGAG. The V call is TRBV11-2, the J call TRBJ2-7, with a tentative D call TRBD1 (5 bases). The read finishes 3 residues shy of the CDR3 end, and the germline J gene is used to complete it. This CDR3 comprises 12 residues. The V end was cut by 6 bases, the J end by 5 bases, with 11 bases between. Germline V lookup: CDR1 SGHAT, CDR2 FQNNGV.

About this clone: The read is 3 residues too short to cover the CDR3 end, so that end is filled in from the germline J gene. The rearrangement uses TRBV5-1 and TRBJ2-5; perhaps TRBD1 as D (5 bases). CDR1 is SGHRS, CDR2 YFSETQ, per germline. The germline V and J ends were trimmed by 2 bases and 2 bases, with 10 bases remaining between them. This CDR3 comprises 14 residues. CDR3 DNA (partial): TGCGCCAGCAGCTTATTTGGGGCTCAAGAGACC. Translating it yields CASSLFGAQET. The complete CDR3 protein is CASSLFGAQETQYF. The full variable domain, in which reference TRBV5-1 and TRBJ2-5 provide the parts outside the CDR3, is KAGVTQTPRYLIKTRGQQVTLSCSPISGHRSVSWYQQTPGQGLQFLFEYFSETQRNKGNFPGRFSGRQFSNSRSEMNVSTLELGDSALYLCASSLFGAQETQYFGPGTRLLVL.

A remark on this clone: The CDR3 end is not reached by the read, which stops 3 residues before it; the germline J gene fills it in. The J gene is TRBJ1-4, the V gene TRBV6-1, with D hard to call. This CDR3 contains 15 residues. Germline V gene lookup returns CDR1 MNHNS and CDR2 SASEGT. The V end lost 4 bases, the J end lost 4 bases, and 13 bases lay between the germline ends. CDR3 DNA, as far as it was read: TGTGCCAGCAGTGGCCCCGGGGAACTTAATGAAAAA. Protein sequence: CASSGPGELNEK. The entire CDR3 protein is CASSGPGELNEKLFF.

With respect to this clone: The read halts 3 residues ahead of the CDR3 end, with the missing end drawn from the germline J gene. The chain recombines TRBV7-8 with TRBJ2-5, with 7 bases that match TRBD2. J lost 7 bases, V lost 1 base, and 15 bases had no gene match. The CDR3 loop spans 17 amino acids. Per the germline V gene, CDR1 is SGHVS and CDR2 is FQNEAQ. CDR3 DNA, as far as it was read: TGTGCCAGCAGCTTAGGGTTCGGGGGGTGGAAAGGTGGGACC. It yields the protein CASSLGFGGWKGGT. The entire CDR3 protein reads CASSLGFGGWKGGTQYF.

Here the CDR3 reads CASSRTADSLYGQYF. The covered CDR3 bases are TGTGCCAGCAGTCGGACCGCGGACAGCCTCTATGGT. V usage is TRBV7-9 and J usage is TRBJ2-4, with D maybe TRBD1 (6 bases). The CDR3 end lies 3 residues beyond the end of the read and is filled in from the germline J gene. Germline V gene sequence: CDR1 SEHNR, CDR2 FQNEAQ (reference sequence). The CDR3 has 15 residues.

As concerns this clone: The read ends 3 residues shy of where the CDR3 ends; the end is completed using the germline J gene. The rearrangement uses TRBV5-1 and TRBJ2-3; no clear D gene. This CDR3 contains 14 residues. V dropped 2 bases and J dropped 3 bases, with 10 bases sitting between them. CDR1 is SGHRS and CDR2 is YFSETQ in the germline V gene. Here the CDR3 reads CASSFVLSTDTQYF. CDR3 DNA, as far as it was read: TGCGCCAGCAGCTTCGTCCTGTCGACAGATACG.

CDR3 bases read: TGTGCCAGCAGCTTAACGACCCGGACAGGGGATACG. It encodes CASSLTTRTGDT. From start to end, the CDR3 is CASSLTTRTGDTQYF. V gene TRBV7-3 combines with J gene TRBJ2-3, with 8 bases lining up with TRBD1. The read falls 3 residues short of the CDR3 end, and the missing part is taken from the germline J gene. Germline V gives CDR1 SGHTA, CDR2 FQGTGA. This CDR3 comprises 15 residues. The junction had 5 bases not matched to a gene; V was cut back by 0 bases and J by 6 bases.